This T cell receptor beta chain stems from a study of T cells in Graves' hyperthyroidism and ophthalmopathy. Patients aged 18 to 65 with hyperthyroidism were newly diagnosed, with duration under 2 months. Diagnoses rested on clinical symptoms, serum thyroxine and TRAb, thyroid ultrasound and orbital computed tomography. Trimming shortened V by 5 bases and J by 2 bases, and 13 bases separated the two germline ends. CDR1 and CDR2 from the germline V gene are SGHAT and FQNNGV. The CDR3 runs to 15 residues. Researchers amplified the TCR beta CDR3 regions from RNA transcripts. With the HTBI primer set, the TCR CDR3 went through a first round of RT-PCR. TCRdb re-derived calls from the multiplex PCR reads in MiXCR, one entry per CDR3 protein. There are about 280,000 distinct CDR3 sequences in the sample; 25% occur only once, and around 30% lies in the top ten. This clonotype was counted ten times or more.

Input material: blood. The clonotype originates from a man aged 35 to 55 with Graves' hyperthyroidism that later progressed to Graves' ophthalmopathy. The rearrangement joins TRBV11-2 to TRBJ1-5; D is possibly TRBD1 (6 bases). The CDR3, as DNA: TGTGCCAGCAGCCCCACAGGGTTCGGCAATCAGCCCCAGCATTTT. Translation: CASSPTGFGNQPQHF. Full variable domain (remainder filled in from reference TRBV11-2 and TRBJ1-5): EAGVAQSPRYKIIEKRQSVAFWCNPISGHATLYWYQQILGQGPKLLIQFQNNGVVDDSQLPKDRFSAERLKGVDSTLKIQPAKLEDSAVYLCASSPTGFGNQPQHFGDGTRLSIL.